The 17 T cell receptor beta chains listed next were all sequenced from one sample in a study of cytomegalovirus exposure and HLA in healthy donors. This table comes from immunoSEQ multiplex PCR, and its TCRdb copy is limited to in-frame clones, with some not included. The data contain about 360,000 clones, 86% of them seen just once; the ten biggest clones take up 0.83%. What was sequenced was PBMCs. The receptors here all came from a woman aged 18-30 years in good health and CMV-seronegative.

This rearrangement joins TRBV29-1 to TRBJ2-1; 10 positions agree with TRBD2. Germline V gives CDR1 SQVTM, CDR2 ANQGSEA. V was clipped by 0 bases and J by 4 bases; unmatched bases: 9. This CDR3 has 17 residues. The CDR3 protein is CSVEDGPSGSLYNEQFF. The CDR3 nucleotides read TGCAGCGTTGAAGATGGGCCTAGCGGGAGTTTGTACAATGAGCAGTTCTTC.

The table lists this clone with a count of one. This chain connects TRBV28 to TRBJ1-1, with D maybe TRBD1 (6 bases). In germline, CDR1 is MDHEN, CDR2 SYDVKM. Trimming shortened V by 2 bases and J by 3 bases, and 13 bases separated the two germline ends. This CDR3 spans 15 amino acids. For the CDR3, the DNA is TGTGCCAGCAGTTTACCCGGGGGGGGCCACACTGAAGCTTTCTTT. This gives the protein CASSLPGGGHTEAFF. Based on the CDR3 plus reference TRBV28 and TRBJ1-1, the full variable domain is DVKVTQSSRYLVKRTGEKVFLECVQDMDHENMFWYRQDPGLGLRLIYFSYDVKMKEKGDIPEGYSVSREKKERFSLILESASTNQTSMYLCASSLPGGGHTEAFFGQGTRLTVV.

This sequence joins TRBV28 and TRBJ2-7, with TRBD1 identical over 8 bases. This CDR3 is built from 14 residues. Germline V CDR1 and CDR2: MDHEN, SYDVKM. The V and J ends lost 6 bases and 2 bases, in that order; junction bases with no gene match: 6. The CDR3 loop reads CASSFSDRAYEQYF. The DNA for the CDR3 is TGTGCCAGCAGCTTTTCGGACAGGGCCTACGAGCAGTACTTC.

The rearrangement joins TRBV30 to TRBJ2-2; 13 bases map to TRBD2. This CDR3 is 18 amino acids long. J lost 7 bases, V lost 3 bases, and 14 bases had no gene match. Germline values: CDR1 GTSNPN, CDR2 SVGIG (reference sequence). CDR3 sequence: CAWRYSWGLAGLGGELFF. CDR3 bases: TGTGCCTGGAGATATTCGTGGGGACTAGCGGGATTGGGCGGGGAGCTGTTTTTT. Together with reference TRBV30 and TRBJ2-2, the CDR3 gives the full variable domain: SQTIHQWPATLVQPVGSPLSLECTVEGTSNPNLYWYRQAAGRGLQLLFYSVGIGQISSEVPQNLSASRPQDRQFILSSKKLLLSDSGFYLCAWRYSWGLAGLGGELFFGEGSRLTVL.

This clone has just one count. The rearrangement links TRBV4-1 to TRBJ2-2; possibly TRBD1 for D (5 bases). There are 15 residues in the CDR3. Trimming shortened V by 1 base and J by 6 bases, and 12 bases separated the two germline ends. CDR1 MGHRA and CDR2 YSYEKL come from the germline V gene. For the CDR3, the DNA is TGCGCCAGCAGCCAAGCCCGGACAATTCCCGGGGAGCTGTTTTTT. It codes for CASSQARTIPGELFF.

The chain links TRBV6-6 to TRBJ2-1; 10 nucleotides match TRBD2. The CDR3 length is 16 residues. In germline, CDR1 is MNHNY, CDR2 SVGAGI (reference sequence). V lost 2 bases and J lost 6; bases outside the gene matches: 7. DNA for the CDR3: TGTGCCAGCAGTTACATCAGGACTAGCGGAGTCAATGAGCAGTTCTTC. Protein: CASSYIRTSGVNEQFF.

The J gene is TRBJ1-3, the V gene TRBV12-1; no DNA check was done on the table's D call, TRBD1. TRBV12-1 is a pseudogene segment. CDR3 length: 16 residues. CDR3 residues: CASSVTGGPSGNTIYF. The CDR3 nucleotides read TGTGCCAGCAGCGTTACAGGGGGCCCCTCTGGAAACACCATATATTTT.

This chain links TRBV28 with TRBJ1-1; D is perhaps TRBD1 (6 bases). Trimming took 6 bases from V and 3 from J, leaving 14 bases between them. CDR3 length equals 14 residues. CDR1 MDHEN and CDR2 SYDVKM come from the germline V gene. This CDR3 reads CASRLQGRHTEAFF. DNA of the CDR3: TGTGCCAGCAGACTACAGGGAAGGCACACTGAAGCTTTCTTT.

The CDR3 DNA reads as TGTGCCAGCAGTCTCCACACAGGGTCCACCTACGAGCAGTACTTC. Protein: CASSLHTGSTYEQYF. This chain links TRBV6-5 with TRBJ2-7; D may be TRBD1 (6 bases). CDR1 and CDR2 (germline): MNHEY, SVGAGI. V lost 5 bases, J lost 2 bases, and 16 bases lay in between. CDR3 size: 15 residues.

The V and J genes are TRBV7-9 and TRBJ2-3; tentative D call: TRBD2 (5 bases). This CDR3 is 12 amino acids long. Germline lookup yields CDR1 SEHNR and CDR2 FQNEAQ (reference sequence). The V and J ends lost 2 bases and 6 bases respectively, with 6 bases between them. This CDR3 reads CASSLPGDTQYF. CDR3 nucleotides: TGTGCCAGCAGCTTACCGGGGGATACGCAGTATTTT.

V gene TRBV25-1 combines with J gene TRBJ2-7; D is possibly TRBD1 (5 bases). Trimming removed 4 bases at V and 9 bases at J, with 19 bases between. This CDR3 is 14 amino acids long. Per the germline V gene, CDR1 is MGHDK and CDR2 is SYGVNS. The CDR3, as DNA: TGTGCCAGCAGTGGTACAGGTGTCTCGGCGAGGCAGTACTTC. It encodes CASSGTGVSARQYF.

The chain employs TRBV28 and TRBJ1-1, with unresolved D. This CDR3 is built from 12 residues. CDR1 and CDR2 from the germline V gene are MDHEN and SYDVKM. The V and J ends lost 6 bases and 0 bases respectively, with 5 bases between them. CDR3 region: CASSLLNTEAFF. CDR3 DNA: TGTGCCAGCAGCCTCCTGAACACTGAAGCTTTCTTT.

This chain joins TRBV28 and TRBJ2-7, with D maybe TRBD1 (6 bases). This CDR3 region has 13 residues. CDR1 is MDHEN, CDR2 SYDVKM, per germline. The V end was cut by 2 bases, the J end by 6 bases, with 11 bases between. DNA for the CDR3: TGTGCCAGCAGTTTAGGGGGCTTCCGCGAGCAGTACTTC. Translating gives CASSLGGFREQYF.

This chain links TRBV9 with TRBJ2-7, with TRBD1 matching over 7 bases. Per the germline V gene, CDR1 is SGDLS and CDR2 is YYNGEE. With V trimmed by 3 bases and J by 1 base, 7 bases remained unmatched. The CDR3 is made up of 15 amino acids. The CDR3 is CASSAGDRVSYEQYF. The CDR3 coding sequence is TGTGCCAGCAGCGCTGGAGACAGGGTATCCTACGAGCAGTACTTC.

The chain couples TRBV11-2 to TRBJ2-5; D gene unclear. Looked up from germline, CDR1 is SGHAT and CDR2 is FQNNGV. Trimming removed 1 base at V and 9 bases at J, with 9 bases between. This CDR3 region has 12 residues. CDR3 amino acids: CASSLGLQAQYF. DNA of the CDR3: TGTGCCAGCAGCTTAGGTCTTCAGGCCCAGTACTTC.

The CDR3 loop reads CASSLRQGATTYGYTF. CDR3 nucleotide sequence: TGTGCCAGCAGTTTACGACAGGGGGCCACGACCTATGGCTACACCTTC. The V and J genes are TRBV28 and TRBJ1-2; TRBD1 aligns across 10 bases. This CDR3 is built from 16 residues. With V trimmed by 2 bases and J by 4 bases, 7 bases remained unmatched. In germline, CDR1 is MDHEN, CDR2 SYDVKM.

CDR3 residues: CASSLVLYEQYF. The CDR3 DNA reads as TGTGCCAGCAGCTTAGTCCTATACGAGCAGTACTTC. The J gene is TRBJ2-7, the V gene TRBV11-2; D is unresolved. The CDR3 has 12 residues. Germline CDR1 and CDR2: SGHAT and FQNNGV. The V end lost 1 base, the J end lost 4 bases, and 5 bases lay between the germline ends.